Listed below are T cell receptor beta chains from one sample, sequenced in a study of shared clonotypes between healthy human individuals. Generated by immunoSEQ multiplex PCR, the TCRdb table keeps only in-frame clones and is missing some. The sample lists about 1.9 million clones, around 93% occurring once. Sequenced sample: naive CD8+ T cells from PBMCs. The receptors stem from a man in his late teens or twenties in good health. Some clones in this sample may be carry-over from other donors' samples. Each CDR3 is given with its conserved first and last residue. The D gene is left open where the match is weak. The listing skips clone size in some rows; elsewhere it reads once, few, many or a size class.

D gene | CDR3 length | J gene | V gene | clone size | CDR3 protein | CDR3 DNA
TRBD2 | 14 | TRBJ2-5 | TRBV6-5 | NA | CASSLAGGDETQYF | TGTGCCAGCAGCCTAGCGGGAGGGGATGAGACCCAGTACTTC
TRBD1 | 12 | TRBJ1-1 | TRBV15 | NA | CATSGRTGGAFF | TGTGCCACCAGCGGACGGACAGGTGGTGCTTTCTTT
NA | 14 | TRBJ1-2 | TRBV9 | NA | CASSEGGSNYGYTF | TGTGCCAGCAGCGAGGGGGGGTCTAACTATGGCTACACCTTC
NA | 12 | TRBJ1-1 | TRBV30 | NA | CASSRLNTEAFF | TGTGCCTCCTCACGGTTGAACACTGAAGCTTTCTTT
TRBD2 | 13 | TRBJ2-5 | TRBV6-5 | NA | CAAGGLLGETQYF | TGTGCCGCGGGAGGGCTGCTCGGAGAGACCCAGTACTTC
TRBD1 | 15 | TRBJ1-1 | TRBV27 | NA | CASSSSTGMNTEAFF | TGTGCCAGCAGTTCCTCGACAGGGATGAACACTGAAGCTTTCTTT
NA | 13 | TRBJ2-2 | TRBV27 | NA | CASRVTGHWELFF | TGTGCCAGCAGAGTTACGGGACACTGGGAGCTGTTTTTT
NA | 17 | TRBJ2-7 | TRBV5-4 | once | CASSSLPPDSRGVEQYF | TGTGCCAGCAGCTCTCTCCCCCCGGACAGTCGAGGGGTCGAGCAGTACTTC
TRBD1 | 15 | TRBJ2-1 | TRBV7-3 | NA | CASSAGTGNYNEQFF | TGTGCCAGCAGCGCCGGGACAGGGAACTACAATGAGCAGTTCTTC
TRBD1 | 18 | TRBJ1-4 | TRBV4-1 | NA | CASSQGPGTAATNEKLFF | TGCGCCAGCAGCCAGGGGCCCGGGACAGCTGCAACTAATGAAAAACTGTTTTTT
NA | 14 | TRBJ2-7 | TRBV29-1 | NA | CSVEDLQDNYEQYF | TGCAGCGTTGAAGATCTTCAAGACAACTACGAGCAGTACTTC
NA | 16 | TRBJ1-2 | TRBV4-1 | NA | CASSQEPDRTTYGYTF | TGCGCCAGCAGCCAAGAACCTGACAGAACCACCTATGGCTACACCTTC
NA | 11 | TRBJ2-5 | TRBV7-2 | NA | CASSSPGTQYF | TGTGCCAGCAGCTCCCCGGGGACCCAGTACTTC
NA | 18 | TRBJ1-3 | TRBV13 | NA | CASSLGVRSGATGNTIYF | TGTGCCAGCAGCTTGGGAGTGCGTTCGGGGGCGACTGGAAACACCATATATTTT